This entry describes one T cell receptor (beta chain). What it binds is unknown. This entry comes from a study of vaccination effects on CD4 cells after COVID-19. Scientists isolated CD4+ T cells after an approximately 9-day culture period ended. Participants completed two doses of the BNT162b2 or mRNA-1273 vaccine. Vaccine recipients had no previous SARS-CoV-2 infection; their nucleocapsid antibodies were negative. The V end lost 0 bases, the J end lost 9 bases, and 16 bases lay between the germline ends. The CDR3 contains 15 residues. CDR1 and CDR2 (germline): MNHNS, SASEGT. The assay was immunoSEQ multiplex PCR, and TCRdb's table has in-frame clones only and misses some. There are 50,000 to 70,000 clones in the sample; 70% to 85% occur only once, and about 2.4% lies in the top ten.

The rearrangement uses TRBV6-1 and TRBJ2-3; D ambiguous. The TCR originated in a human donor who received a COVID-19 vaccine. Sequencing used CD4+ T cells from PBMCs cultured without peptide, obtained after COVID-19 vaccination. The CDR3 region has the DNA TGTGCCAGCAGTGAAGCGCTTCAAGGAACCTACACGCAGTATTTT. Encoded protein: CASSEALQGTYTQYF.